This T cell receptor beta chain was recovered during a study of blood T cell repertoires in COVID-19. On the study more broadly: The samples span acute and convalescent COVID-19 from the United States, Italy and Spain. T cells, B-cell-depleted T cells, or PBMCs provided the cDNA or gDNA that served as material.

In the original processing: Nucleated cell number was recorded as an estimate derived from reference gene primer amplification. Using immunoSEQ multiplex PCR, the repertoire was profiled, and TCRdb retains in-frame clones only, with some absent. That table furnishes V, J and clone size, whereas the DNA furnished D and trimming. The sample shows around 300,000 clones, around 86% of them seen only once. J gave up 5 bases and V 3 bases, and 8 bases lay outside the gene matches. The V gene's germline CDR1 is LGHDT and CDR2 YNNKEL (reference sequence). The CDR3 is made up of 15 amino acids. Material: peripheral blood. The chain couples TRBV3-1 (or the pseudogene TRBV3-2) to TRBJ1-2, with 8 nucleotides matching TRBD1. The sequence derives from a man aged 45-65 years with active or convalescent COVID-19. CDR3 region: CASSQLPGQAYGYTF. In nucleotides, the CDR3 is TGTGCCAGCAGCCAGCTCCCGGGACAGGCATATGGCTACACCTTC.